What follows are 26 T cell receptor beta chains derived from one specimen sequenced in a study of cytomegalovirus exposure and HLA in healthy donors. Primers for the PCR totalled 60 Vbeta and 13 Jbeta. Measured with immunoSEQ multiplex PCR; TCRdb has only the in-frame clones, and not every one. The sample has over 100,000 clones, and its top ten clones hold 6.8%. Sequencing was done on a sample of PBMCs. These receptors were collected from a man aged 35-49 years in good health and CMV-seropositive.

The genes are TRBV11-2 and TRBJ2-5; 14 bases agree with TRBD2. The V gene's germline CDR1 is SGHAT and CDR2 FQNNGV. This CDR3 is built from 17 residues. The ends lost 5 bases at V and 0 bases at J; junction bases unmatched: 5. CDR3 bases: TGTGCCAGCAGCGCGGGACTAGCGGGAGCTAACCAAGAGACCCAGTACTTC. It encodes CASSAGLAGANQETQYF.

This chain links TRBV9 with TRBJ2-2; perhaps TRBD1 as D (6 bases). V lost 0 bases, J lost 7 bases, and 16 bases lay in between. This CDR3 contains 16 residues. Germline V gene data show CDR1 as SGDLS and CDR2 as YYNGEE. This chain's CDR3 is CASSVGGQGPGGELFF. The CDR3 DNA reads as TGTGCCAGCAGCGTAGGGGGGCAGGGGCCTGGCGGGGAGCTGTTTTTT.

The chain uses TRBV7-8 and TRBJ1-1, with TRBD1 matching over 9 bases. This CDR3 is 12 amino acids long. CDR1 is SGHVS and CDR2 is FQNEAQ in the germline V gene. The junction had 3 bases not matched to a gene; V was cut back by 8 bases and J by 5 bases. CDR3 loop: CASEDRGTEAFF. In DNA, the CDR3 is TGTGCCAGCGAAGACAGGGGGACTGAAGCTTTCTTT.

This chain joins TRBV5-4 and TRBJ2-3; 7 positions match TRBD2. The germline V gene encodes CDR1 SGHNT and CDR2 YYREEE (reference sequence). Unmatched junction bases numbered 24, after V lost 4 bases and J lost 4 bases. This CDR3 is 20 amino acids long. DNA for the CDR3: TGTGCCAGCAGCGACTACAGCCTAGGAGGTTACGCGGGAGCGGCAGATACGCAGTATTTT. This translates into CASSDYSLGGYAGAADTQYF.

The chain links TRBV5-1 to TRBJ2-7, with TRBD1 identical over 7 bases. With V trimmed by 1 base and J by 6 bases, 19 bases remained unmatched. There are 18 residues in the CDR3. Germline V gene lookup returns CDR1 SGHRS and CDR2 YFSETQ. The CDR3 DNA reads TGCGCCAGCAGCTTGCCCGGGACAGCGCGCCTCCCCCTGGGCGAGCAGTACTTC. Protein product: CASSLPGTARLPLGEQYF. The full variable domain, in which reference TRBV5-1 and TRBJ2-7 provide the parts outside the CDR3, is KAGVTQTPRYLIKTRGQQVTLSCSPISGHRSVSWYQQTPGQGLQFLFEYFSETQRNKGNFPGRFSGRQFSNSRSEMNVSTLELGDSALYLCASSLPGTARLPLGEQYFGPGTRLTVT.

V usage is TRBV5-1 and J usage is TRBJ2-2, with a possible D match to TRBD1 (5 bases). Germline CDR1 reads SGHRS; CDR2 reads YFSETQ. The CDR3 has 12 amino acids. Trimming stripped 2 bases from V and 6 bases from J, with 5 bases between. The CDR3 loop is CASSFRAGELFF. In DNA, the CDR3 is TGCGCCAGCAGCTTCAGGGCCGGGGAGCTGTTTTTT. The whole variable domain, remainder taken from reference TRBV5-1 and TRBJ2-2, is KAGVTQTPRYLIKTRGQQVTLSCSPISGHRSVSWYQQTPGQGLQFLFEYFSETQRNKGNFPGRFSGRQFSNSRSEMNVSTLELGDSALYLCASSFRAGELFFGEGSRLTVL.

This chain joins TRBV28 and TRBJ2-3, with 9 bases aligning to TRBD1. Germline lookup yields CDR1 MDHEN and CDR2 SYDVKM. V gave up 7 bases and J gave up 2 bases; unmatched junction bases: 7. The CDR3 sequence is 15 residues long. The DNA of the CDR3 is TGTGCCAGCACACCGGACAGGGGATTCACAGATACGCAGTATTTT. Its translation is CASTPDRGFTDTQYF.

V usage is TRBV9 and J usage is TRBJ2-7, with 11 bases that match TRBD2. This CDR3 is 17 amino acids long. The V and J ends lost 0 bases and 5 bases, in that order; junction bases with no gene match: 10. Germline values: CDR1 SGDLS, CDR2 YYNGEE. CDR3 DNA sequence: TGTGCCAGCAGCGTAGGGGGTCTAGCGGGAGGTTCCCACGAGCAGTACTTC. Protein: CASSVGGLAGGSHEQYF.

The gene calls are TRBV13 and TRBJ2-4; a weak D match, TRBD2 (5 bases). This CDR3 has 15 amino acids. The V end was cut by 5 bases, the J end by 12 bases, with 23 bases between. Germline CDR1 and CDR2: PRHDT and FYEKMQ (reference sequence). The CDR3 DNA follows: TGTGCCAGCAGCCCCGGCCGGGGTCGTAACGGCACTCAGTACTTC. This sequence encodes CASSPGRGRNGTQYF.

The chain couples TRBV4-2 to TRBJ2-1; D is unclear. The CDR3 is 12 residues long. With 0 bases removed from V and 8 bases from J, the gap between germline ends came to 5 bases. CDR1 LGHNA and CDR2 YNFKEQ come from the germline V gene. CDR3 DNA sequence: TGTGCCAGCAGCCAAGATGAGTATGAGCAGTTCTTC. It yields the protein CASSQDEYEQFF.

The V gene is TRBV7-8, the J gene TRBJ2-7; a possible D gene is TRBD2 (5 bases). V dropped 3 bases and J dropped 3 bases, with 12 bases sitting between them. The CDR3 spans 14 residues. Germline CDR1 is SGHVS and CDR2 is FQNEAQ. The CDR3 coding sequence is TGTGCCAGCAGCTTCTCGACCGGGAACTACGAGCAGTACTTC. This sequence encodes CASSFSTGNYEQYF.

The genes are TRBV19 and TRBJ1-2, with D possibly being TRBD1 (5 bases). This CDR3 spans 14 amino acids. CDR1 and CDR2 from the germline V gene are LNHDA and SQIVND (reference sequence). Trimming pared 5 bases from V and 1 base from J, leaving 11 bases between. The CDR3 coding sequence is TGTGCCAGTAGTCCCTACCAGGGTAACTATGGCTACACCTTC. This translates into CASSPYQGNYGYTF.

CDR3 nucleotide sequence: TGTGCCAGCAGTTCCGGGACTAGATCAAACACCGGGGAGCTGTTTTTT. Residues: CASSSGTRSNTGELFF. The chain recombines TRBV2 with TRBJ2-2; 8 nucleotides match TRBD2. CDR1 and CDR2 (germline): SNHLY, FYNNEI. Trimming cost V 5 bases and J 2 bases; bases outside gene matches: 7. CDR3 length: 16 amino acids.

This chain joins TRBV19 and TRBJ2-3; 11 bases align to TRBD2. CDR1 is LNHDA and CDR2 is SQIVND in the germline V gene (reference sequence). The CDR3 consists of 19 residues. Unmatched junction bases numbered 20, after V lost 7 bases and J lost 5 bases. CDR3 protein: CASTSPTSGRGGRGDTQYF. CDR3 nucleotide sequence: TGTGCCAGTACTTCCCCTACTAGCGGGAGAGGGGGCAGGGGAGATACGCAGTATTTT.

The chain couples TRBV29-1 to TRBJ2-3, with TRBD2 identical over 11 bases. Germline V lookup: CDR1 SQVTM, CDR2 ANQGSEA. This CDR3 spans 12 amino acids. The CDR3, as DNA: TGCACCGGGACTAGCGGCTCAGATACGCAGTATTTT. Residues: CTGTSGSDTQYF.

This rearrangement joins TRBV15 to TRBJ2-6; 7 positions agree with TRBD2. This CDR3 contains 17 residues. Germline V gene data show CDR1 as LNHNV and CDR2 as YYDKDF (reference sequence). The V and J ends lost 0 bases and 2 bases, in that order; junction bases with no gene match: 4. CDR3: CATSRDWGGTGANVLTF. In DNA form, the CDR3 reads TGTGCCACCAGCAGAGATTGGGGGGGAACTGGGGCCAACGTCCTGACTTTC.

V is TRBV6-6 and J is TRBJ1-2; TRBD1 matches at 9 bases. The length of the CDR3 is 16 residues. After removal of 5 bases from V and 4 bases from J, the junction contained 11 bases not matched to a gene. Germline V CDR1 and CDR2: MNHNY, SVGAGI (reference sequence). The CDR3 region is CASSQRGTGTGYGYTF. The CDR3 DNA follows: TGTGCCAGCAGTCAACGCGGGACAGGGACCGGCTATGGCTACACCTTC.

The DNA of the CDR3 is TGCGCCAGCAGCTTGGACAGGGTAGATGAAAAACTGTTTTTT. Its protein product is CASSLDRVDEKLFF. V usage is TRBV5-1 and J usage is TRBJ1-4; a weak D match, TRBD1 (6 bases). This CDR3 is 14 amino acids long. Per the germline V gene, CDR1 is SGHRS and CDR2 is YFSETQ. The V end was cut by 0 bases, the J end by 6 bases, with 9 bases between. Combining the CDR3 with reference TRBV5-1 and TRBJ1-4 gives the whole variable domain KAGVTQTPRYLIKTRGQQVTLSCSPISGHRSVSWYQQTPGQGLQFLFEYFSETQRNKGNFPGRFSGRQFSNSRSEMNVSTLELGDSALYLCASSLDRVDEKLFFGSGTQLSVL.

The chain couples TRBV5-5 to TRBJ1-1; D is possibly TRBD1 (5 bases). The CDR3 is 14 residues long. Trimming pared 4 bases from V and 1 base from J, leaving 11 bases between. From germline, CDR1 is SGHKS and CDR2 YYEKEE (reference sequence). The CDR3 DNA reads as TGTGCCAGCAGCCAATTCGACAGGAACACTGAAGCTTTCTTT. Protein sequence: CASSQFDRNTEAFF.

This sequence joins TRBV29-1 and TRBJ2-2; 7 nucleotides align to TRBD1. From germline, CDR1 is SQVTM and CDR2 ANQGSEA. With V trimmed by 8 bases and J by 1 base, 4 bases remained unmatched. This CDR3 has 13 amino acids. The DNA of the CDR3 is TGCAGCTTACGACAGGGGAACACCGGGGAGCTGTTTTTT. It translates to CSLRQGNTGELFF.

The rearrangement links TRBV19 to TRBJ2-7, with D tentatively TRBD2 (6 bases). Germline V gene lookup returns CDR1 LNHDA and CDR2 SQIVND (reference sequence). The germline V and J ends were trimmed by 1 base and 4 bases, with 20 bases remaining between them. The CDR3 loop spans 17 amino acids. CDR3 DNA: TGTGCCAGTAGTATAGCGGGAGCCTTTTCACCCGGATACGAGCAGTACTTC. This gives the protein CASSIAGAFSPGYEQYF.

This rearrangement joins TRBV10-2 to TRBJ1-2; 7 bases agree with TRBD1. CDR1 is WSHSY, CDR2 SAAADI, per germline. CDR3 length: 14 residues. The ends lost 4 bases at V and 8 bases at J; junction bases unmatched: 10. Here the CDR3 reads CASSAVTGPLGYTF. The CDR3 DNA reads as TGCGCCAGCAGTGCGGTGACAGGGCCTTTGGGCTACACCTTC.

The chain links TRBV11-3 to TRBJ2-3, with TRBD2 matching over 8 bases. Germline CDR1 is SGHNT and CDR2 is YENEEA. V shed 5 bases and J 6 bases; nucleotides not matched to a gene: 10. The length of the CDR3 is 15 residues. CDR3 DNA: TGTGCCAGCAGCAAAGCGGGGGCCTTAGCCGATACGCAGTATTTT. It yields the protein CASSKAGALADTQYF.

The chain employs TRBV6-1 and TRBJ1-2; unclear D gene. The CDR3 has 13 residues. Trimming pared 2 bases from V and 7 bases from J, leaving 11 bases between. Per germline, CDR1 MNHNS and CDR2 SASEGT. CDR3: CASSEPWLLGYTF. CDR3 nucleotide sequence: TGTGCCAGCAGTGAACCCTGGCTCCTTGGCTACACCTTC.

J is TRBJ2-5 and V is TRBV5-1, with D possibly being TRBD1 (5 bases). The V end was cut by 5 bases, the J end by 4 bases, with 6 bases between. The CDR3 is 11 residues long. CDR1 is SGHRS, CDR2 YFSETQ, per germline. CDR3 amino acids: CASRTAETQYF. CDR3 nucleotide sequence: TGCGCCAGCAGGACAGCAGAGACCCAGTACTTC.

This rearrangement joins TRBV5-1 to TRBJ1-3; perhaps TRBD1 as D (6 bases). V dropped 0 bases and J dropped 4 bases, with 14 bases sitting between them. There are 16 residues in the CDR3. Germline CDR1 and CDR2: SGHRS and YFSETQ. DNA of the CDR3: TGCGCCAGCAGCTTGGAAAGTCAGGGGAGCGGAAACACCATATATTTT. Its translation: CASSLESQGSGNTIYF.